This T cell receptor (beta chain) was identified during a study of cytomegalovirus exposure and HLA in healthy donors. V trimming: 2 bases; J trimming: 8 bases; junction bases outside the gene matches: 14. CDR3 length equals 18 residues. Germline CDR1 and CDR2: SGHRS and YFSETQ. Despite likely unrecorded immune exposures, the donors were nominally healthy at the time of sampling. 60 Vbeta and 13 Jbeta primers were used in PCR. Sequencing used immunoSEQ multiplex PCR; TCRdb keeps in-frame clones, though not all of them. The sample consists of 95,000 to 150,000 clones, 17% of them appearing once. This clone was seen more than once but under ten times.

The rearrangement joins TRBV5-1 to TRBJ1-6, with TRBD1 matching over 9 bases. This clonotype was sampled from a female donor in good health and CMV-seropositive. The sample was PBMCs. CDR3 sequence (DNA): TGCGCCAGCAGCTTATATCCCCGACAGGGGGGGATTTATTCACCCCTCCACTTT. Translating it yields CASSLYPRQGGIYSPLHF.